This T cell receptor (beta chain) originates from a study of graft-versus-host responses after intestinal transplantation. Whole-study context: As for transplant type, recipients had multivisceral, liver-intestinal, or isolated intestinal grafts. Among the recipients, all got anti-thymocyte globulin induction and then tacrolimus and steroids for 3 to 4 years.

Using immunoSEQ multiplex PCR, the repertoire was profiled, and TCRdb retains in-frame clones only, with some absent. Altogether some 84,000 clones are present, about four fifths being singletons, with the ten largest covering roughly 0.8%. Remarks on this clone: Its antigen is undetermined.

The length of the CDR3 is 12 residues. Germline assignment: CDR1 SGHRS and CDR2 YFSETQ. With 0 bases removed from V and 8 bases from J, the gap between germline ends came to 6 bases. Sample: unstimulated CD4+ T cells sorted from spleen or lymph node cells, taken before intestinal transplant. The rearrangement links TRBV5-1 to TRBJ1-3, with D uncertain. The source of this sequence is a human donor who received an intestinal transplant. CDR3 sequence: CASSLDLHTIYF. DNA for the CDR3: TGCGCCAGCAGCTTGGATCTCCACACCATATATTTT.